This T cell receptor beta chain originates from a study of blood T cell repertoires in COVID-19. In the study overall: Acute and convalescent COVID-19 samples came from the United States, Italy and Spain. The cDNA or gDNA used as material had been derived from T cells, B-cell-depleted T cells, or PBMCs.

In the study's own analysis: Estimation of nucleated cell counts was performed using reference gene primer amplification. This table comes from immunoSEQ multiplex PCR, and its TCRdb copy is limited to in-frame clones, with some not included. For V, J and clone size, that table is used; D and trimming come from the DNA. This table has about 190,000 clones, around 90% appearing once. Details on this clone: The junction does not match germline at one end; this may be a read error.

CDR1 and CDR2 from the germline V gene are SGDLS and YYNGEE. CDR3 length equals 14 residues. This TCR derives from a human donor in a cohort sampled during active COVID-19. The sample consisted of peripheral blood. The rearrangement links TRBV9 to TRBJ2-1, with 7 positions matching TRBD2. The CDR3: CASNVEPAGRGQFF. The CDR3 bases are TGTGCCAGCAACGTAGAGCCAGCGGGAAGGGGGCAGTTCTTC.